This T cell receptor beta chain was found in a study of T cell repertoires in cytomegalovirus infection. This CDR3 contains 16 residues. V shed 5 bases, J shed 2 bases, and the junction held 8 bases outside the gene matches. This clonotype was seen many times. Its antigen is currently unknown. TCRdb redid the calling of the reads with MiXCR, one entry per CDR3 protein. The sample includes 200,000 to 300,000 distinct CDR3 sequences, roughly 13% seen only once; the top ten take about 10%. The study's findings and limits: The response measured ex vivo was dominated by TCR beta clonotypes (HLA-C-restricted and CMV-specific).

The genes are TRBV12-3 or TRBV12-4 and TRBJ1-5, with 8 bases fitting TRBD1. Sequencing used PBMCs. The TCR sequence derives from a human donor in good health (CMV status not recorded). Some clones in this sample may be carry-over from other donors' samples. The CDR3 nucleotides are TGTGCCAGCAGTCCGACAGGGGAACTAGGCAATCAGCCCCAGCATTTT. It yields the protein CASSPTGELGNQPQHF.